This T cell receptor (beta chain) was observed in a study of shared clonotypes between healthy human individuals (TCRdb year 2020). Looking at the study overall: The cohort included three men and a couple of women between 18 and 49 years of age. Per donor, three plates each were used for CD4 naive and CD4 memory, two for CD8 naive, and one for CD8 memory. To estimate repertoire size and how much clonotype sharing occurs between individuals, the study deeply sequenced the blood TCR repertoires of a handful of healthy adults. Different laboratories and diverse techniques were used to prepare libraries and sequence TCR repertoires, to increase sequencing depth and limit assay-specific biases. Leukapheresis yielded between about 0.94 and 8.9 billion PBMCs per donor. Summary of the overall study and its limitations: Sampling was limited to blood, and TCR repertoires in tissue likely differ from TCR repertoires in blood. Naive subsets generally had larger estimated clonotype richness than memory subsets. Pairwise subsampling led to the expectation that sequencing depth would affect the degree of clonotype sharing among donors. Compared with non-shared clonotypes, clonotypes shared by all four sorted-subset donors had higher generation probabilities. Because the study included a small number of donors, the genetic and exposure-history diversity represented was limited. About 5% of naive CD4, 3.5% of naive CD8, approximately 2.2% of memory CD4, and about 0.4% of memory CD8 clonotypes were shared across a few donors. Even with the large sequencing depth, rarefaction of the sorted-subset datasets indicated that sequencing was incomplete.

About this clone: Its antigen target is currently unknown. Within one base of it there is no much larger clone, and no base qualities were kept.

Reading the germline V gene gives CDR1 SGHTA and CDR2 FQGNSA. Between the V and J ends, shortened by 8 bases and 2 bases respectively, the junction contains 9 bases. From its cysteine to its phenylalanine, the CDR3 spans 12 amino acids. Only the CDR3 DNA stays, 36 bases, in frame from base 1. TCR CDR3 regions were amplified from genomic DNA by multiplex PCR using the deep immunoSEQ assay. Extracted genomic DNA from each cell subset was distributed evenly across all wells of several immunoSEQ 96-well plates, and each plate was treated as a replicate. For sorted subsets, about 0.2 ug genomic DNA, equal to some 28,000 T cell genomes, was loaded into each replicate PCR. Purified libraries were quantified with a Qubit 3.0 fluorometer, sized on a Bioanalyzer 2100, and re-quantified with the KAPA Library Quantification kit. A separate single-read 150-cycle Illumina NextSeq 550 flow cell was used to sequence each immunoSEQ 96-well plate. On the authors' methods: The immunoSEQ output contained only junctional sequences without quality scores, so filtering could not match that applied to full-length reads. Sequences were annotated with PyIR, a Python wrapper for IgBLAST v1.9, and V/J genes and CDR3 were assigned using IMGT germline references. Reads were removed for weak V/J assignments (E-value above 1e-6), missing CDR3, stop codons, out-of-frame junctions, or ambiguous translated residues. V3J clonotypes were defined by identical inferred V gene, J gene, and CDR3 amino acid sequence. The percentage overlap between two repertoires was calculated by dividing the number of shared unique clonotypes by the size of the smaller repertoire. Richness of each repertoire was evaluated using RTK rarefaction, the Chao1 estimator, and Recon v2.1 estimates of unobserved clonotypes. Generation probabilities were computed with OLGA for all TCRbeta clonotypes obtained by the gDNA method from a handful of donors. TCRdb retrieved this table from immuneACCESS and kept in-frame rearrangements only. Not all clones are present; in checked studies, unresolved V genes account for under half, and no reason is known for the remainder. V and J calls plus clone size are reproduced from that table; the DNA served to infer D and trimming. The sample table contains 300,000 to 400,000 clones; only one count was recorded for around 67% of them. Less than 11% of the sample lies in the top ten.

The donors were healthy, HIV-negative adults with no recently reported acute infections or vaccinations. Every donor was a Caucasian adult residing in Nashville, Tennessee, USA. Magnetic negative selection was used to enrich CD4+ T cells, after which naive cells were positively selected on CD45RA and the negative fraction became the memory subset. Blood was obtained by leukapheresis, after which PBMCs were separated by Ficoll-Histopaque density gradient centrifugation and cryopreserved in liquid nitrogen vapor phase. Analytical flow cytometry was used to check the purity and quantity of each magnetically sorted T cell population. From each sorted fraction, genomic DNA was isolated and quantified by UV absorbance on a Nanodrop 2000c.

Sequences were obtained from memory CD4+ T cells sorted from blood. Read against the paper, the sample's cell subset or site label means: CD45RA-negative fraction. The chain couples TRBV7-2 to TRBJ2-5; TRBD1 could be the D gene, as 6 bases match. The receptor was isolated from a man aged 30 to 39 in good health. The nucleotide sequence reads as follows: TGTGCCAGCGGCGACAGGCAAGAGACCCAGTACTTC. It translates to CASGDRQETQYF.